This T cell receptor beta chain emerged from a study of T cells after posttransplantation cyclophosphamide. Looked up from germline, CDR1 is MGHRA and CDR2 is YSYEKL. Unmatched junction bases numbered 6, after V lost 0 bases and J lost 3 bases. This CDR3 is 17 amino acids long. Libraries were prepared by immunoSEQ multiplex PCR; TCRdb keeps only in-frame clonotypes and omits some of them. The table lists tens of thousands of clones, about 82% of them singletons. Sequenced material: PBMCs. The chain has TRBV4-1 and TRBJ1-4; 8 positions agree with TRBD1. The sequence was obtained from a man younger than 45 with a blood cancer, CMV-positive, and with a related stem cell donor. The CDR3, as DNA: TGCGCCAGCAGCCAAGATGACCTGACAGGGGCTAATGAAAAACTGTTTTTT. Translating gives CASSQDDLTGANEKLFF.